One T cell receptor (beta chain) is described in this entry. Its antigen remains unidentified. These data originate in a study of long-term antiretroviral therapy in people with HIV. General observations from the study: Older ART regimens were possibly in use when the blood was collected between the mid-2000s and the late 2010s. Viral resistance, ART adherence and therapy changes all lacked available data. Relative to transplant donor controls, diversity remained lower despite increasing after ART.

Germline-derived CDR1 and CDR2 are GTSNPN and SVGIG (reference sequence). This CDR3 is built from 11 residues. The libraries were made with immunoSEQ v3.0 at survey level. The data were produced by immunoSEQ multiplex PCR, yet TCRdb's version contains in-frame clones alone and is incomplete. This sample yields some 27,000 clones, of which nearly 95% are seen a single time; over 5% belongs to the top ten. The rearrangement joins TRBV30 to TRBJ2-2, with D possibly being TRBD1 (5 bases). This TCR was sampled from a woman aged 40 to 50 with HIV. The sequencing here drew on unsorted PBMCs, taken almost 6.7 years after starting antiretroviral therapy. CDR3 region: CAARGAGELFF. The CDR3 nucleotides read TGTGCTGCAAGGGGTGCCGGGGAGCTGTTTTTT.